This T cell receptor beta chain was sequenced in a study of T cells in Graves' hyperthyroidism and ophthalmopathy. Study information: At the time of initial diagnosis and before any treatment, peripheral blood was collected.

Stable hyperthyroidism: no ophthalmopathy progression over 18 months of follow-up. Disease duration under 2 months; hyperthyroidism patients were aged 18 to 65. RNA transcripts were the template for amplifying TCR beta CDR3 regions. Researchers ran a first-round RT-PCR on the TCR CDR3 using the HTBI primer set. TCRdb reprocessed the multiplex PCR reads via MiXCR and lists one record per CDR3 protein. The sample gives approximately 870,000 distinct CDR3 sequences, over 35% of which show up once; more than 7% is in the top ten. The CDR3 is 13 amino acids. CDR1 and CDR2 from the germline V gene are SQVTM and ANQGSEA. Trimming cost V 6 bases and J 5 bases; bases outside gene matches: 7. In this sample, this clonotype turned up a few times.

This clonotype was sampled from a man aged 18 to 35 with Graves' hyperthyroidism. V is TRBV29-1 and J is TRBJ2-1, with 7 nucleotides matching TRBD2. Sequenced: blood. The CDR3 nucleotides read TGCAGCGTGATCCGGGACTACGACAATGAGCAGTTCTTC. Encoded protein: CSVIRDYDNEQFF.